This TCR beta chain was captured in a study of blood T cell repertoires in COVID-19. Overall study: Specimens from acute and convalescent COVID-19 originated in the United States, Italy and Spain. T cells, B-cell-depleted T cells, or PBMCs supplied cDNA or gDNA.

From germline, CDR1 is MNHEY and CDR2 SVGEGT. The CDR3 sequence is 15 residues long. The V and J ends lost 5 bases and 4 bases respectively, with 16 bases between them. As handled by the study authors: Researchers report that nucleated cell counts were estimated from reference gene primer amplification. The assay was immunoSEQ multiplex PCR, and TCRdb's table has in-frame clones only and misses some. V and J calls and clone size are given by that table; D and trimming were obtained from the DNA. This sample has under 150,000 clones; about 90% occur once, and the top ten carry 18%. This sequence joins TRBV6-2 or TRBV6-3 and TRBJ2-3; TRBD2 is a possible D gene (5 bases). Sample: peripheral blood. This receptor was obtained from a woman aged 50 to 65 who had recovered from COVID-19. The CDR3 sequence: CASSVVRTGADTQYF. The CDR3, as DNA: TGTGCCAGCAGTGTTGTCCGGACCGGGGCAGATACGCAGTATTTT.